Sequencing of this TCR beta chain was carried out in a study of OX40 agonist ivuxolimab in advanced cancers. Study overall: From about 23 to 85 years was the age range, with a mean of approximately 58 years, and over 70% were male. Study observations and caveats: Within 6 weeks, CD4+ and CD8+ blood T cells expanded clonally at 0.1 to 3.0 mg/kg.

The table came from immunoSEQ multiplex PCR; TCRdb's copy has only in-frame clones and leaves some out. The table lists over 30,000 clones, approximately 82% of them singletons, with approximately 2.4% in the top ten. Trimming pared 5 bases from V and 1 base from J, leaving 8 bases between. The CDR3 extends over 13 amino acids. The germline CDR1 and CDR2 sequences are SGHTA and FQGNSA. As regards this clone: What it binds is not known. The sample has other DNA sequences that encode this CDR3 too.

The chain couples TRBV7-2 to TRBJ1-1; D may be TRBD1 (5 bases). The specimen comprised CD4+ or CD8+ T cells sorted from blood, sampled in a trial of the OX40 agonist ivuxolimab. The origin of this receptor is an adult with an advanced solid tumor such as melanoma, head and neck, liver or kidney cancer. CDR3 DNA: TGTGCCAGCAGCGAAGGACAGAACACTGAAGCTTTCTTT. The encoded protein is CASSEGQNTEAFF.